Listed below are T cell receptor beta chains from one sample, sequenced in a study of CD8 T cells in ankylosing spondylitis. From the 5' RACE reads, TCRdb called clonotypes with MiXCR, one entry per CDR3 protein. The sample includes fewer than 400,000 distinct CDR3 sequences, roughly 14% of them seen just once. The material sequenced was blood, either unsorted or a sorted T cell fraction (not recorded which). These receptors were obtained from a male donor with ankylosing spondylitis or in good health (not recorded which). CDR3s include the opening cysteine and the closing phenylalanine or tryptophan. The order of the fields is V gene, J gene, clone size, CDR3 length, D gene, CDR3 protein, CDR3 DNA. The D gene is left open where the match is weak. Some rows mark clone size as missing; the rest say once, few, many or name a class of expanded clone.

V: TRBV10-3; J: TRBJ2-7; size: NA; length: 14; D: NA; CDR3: CAISEGTRTFEQYF; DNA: TGTGCCATCAGTGAGGGGACTCGCACCTTTGAGCAGTACTTC
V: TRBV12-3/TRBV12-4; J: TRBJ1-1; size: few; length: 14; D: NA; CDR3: CASSLNGGLTEAFF; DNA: TGTGCCAGCAGTTTAAATGGGGGGCTCACTGAAGCTTTCTTT
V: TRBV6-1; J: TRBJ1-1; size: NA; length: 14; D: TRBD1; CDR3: CASSGRGGWTEAFF; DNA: TGTGCCAGCAGTGGCAGGGGGGGTTGGACTGAAGCTTTCTTT
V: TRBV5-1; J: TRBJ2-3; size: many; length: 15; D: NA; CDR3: CASSQDPTKEDTQYF; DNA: TGCGCCAGCAGCCAAGACCCTACAAAGGAGGATACGCAGTATTTT
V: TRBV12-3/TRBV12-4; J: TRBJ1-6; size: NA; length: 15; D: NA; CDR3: CASRPDLGNNSPLHF; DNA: TGTGCCAGCAGACCCGACCTGGGGAATAATTCACCCCTCCACTTT
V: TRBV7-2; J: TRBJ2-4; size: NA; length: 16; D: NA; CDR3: CASSLTGSVGKNIQYF; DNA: TGTGCCAGCAGCTTAACCGGGAGCGTCGGCAAAAACATTCAGTACTTC
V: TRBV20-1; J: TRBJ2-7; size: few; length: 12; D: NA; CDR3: CSAWDGVYEQYF; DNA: TGCAGTGCCTGGGACGGCGTCTACGAGCAGTACTTC
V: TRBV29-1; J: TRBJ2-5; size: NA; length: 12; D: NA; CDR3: CSVMEGRETQYF; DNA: TGCAGCGTTATGGAGGGGCGAGAGACCCAGTACTTC
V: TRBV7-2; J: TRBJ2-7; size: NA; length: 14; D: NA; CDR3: CASSLMELVGEQYF; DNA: TGTGCCAGCAGCTTAATGGAGCTAGTGGGCGAGCAGTACTTC
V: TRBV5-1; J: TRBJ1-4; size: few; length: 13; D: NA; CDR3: CASSLQGNEKLFF; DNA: TGCGCCAGCAGCTTACAGGGTAATGAAAAACTGTTTTTT
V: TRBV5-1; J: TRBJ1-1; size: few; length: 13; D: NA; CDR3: CASRGERSTEAFF; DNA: TGCGCCAGCAGGGGCGAGAGAAGCACTGAAGCTTTCTTT
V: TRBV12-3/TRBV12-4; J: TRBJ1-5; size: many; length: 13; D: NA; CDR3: CASSFRAGQPQHF; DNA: TGTGCCAGCAGTTTCAGGGCGGGCCAGCCCCAGCATTTT
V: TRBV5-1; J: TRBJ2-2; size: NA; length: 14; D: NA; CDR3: CASSVTSGTGELFF; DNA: TGCGCCAGCAGCGTGACTAGTGGCACCGGGGAGCTGTTTTTT
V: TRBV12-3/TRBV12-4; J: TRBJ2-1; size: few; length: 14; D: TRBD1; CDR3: CASTDDREGNEQFF; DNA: TGTGCCAGCACCGATGACAGGGAAGGAAATGAGCAGTTCTTC
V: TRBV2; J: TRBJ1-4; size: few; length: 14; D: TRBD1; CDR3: CASSVGTGREKLFF; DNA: TGTGCCAGCAGTGTCGGGACAGGCCGTGAAAAACTGTTTTTT
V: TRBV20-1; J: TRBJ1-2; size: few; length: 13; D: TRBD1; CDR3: CSAGQGPSDGYTF; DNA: TGCAGTGCCGGACAGGGGCCTTCGGATGGCTACACCTTC
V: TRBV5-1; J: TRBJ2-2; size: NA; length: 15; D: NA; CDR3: CASSSGTYDTGELFF; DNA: TGCGCCAGCAGCTCGGGGACATACGACACCGGGGAGCTGTTTTTT
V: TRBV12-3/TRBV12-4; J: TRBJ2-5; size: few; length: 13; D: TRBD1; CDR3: CASSTHRGETQYF; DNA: TGTGCCAGCAGTACCCACAGGGGGGAGACCCAGTACTTC
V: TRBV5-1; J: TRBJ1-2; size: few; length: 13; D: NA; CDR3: CASSLNREYGYTF; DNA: TGCGCCAGCAGCTTGAACAGGGAGTATGGCTACACCTTC
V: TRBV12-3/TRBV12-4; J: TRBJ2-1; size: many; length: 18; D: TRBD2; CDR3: CASSPYSGHPKTNNEQFF; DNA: TGTGCCAGCAGTCCTTATAGCGGGCACCCCAAAACAAACAATGAGCAGTTCTTC
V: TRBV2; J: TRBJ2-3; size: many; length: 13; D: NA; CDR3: CASNKGWADTQYF; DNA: TGTGCCAGCAACAAGGGTTGGGCAGATACGCAGTATTTT
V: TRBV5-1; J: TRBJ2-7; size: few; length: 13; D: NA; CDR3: CASSLSAVYEQYF; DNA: TGCGCCAGCAGCTTGTCCGCAGTCTACGAGCAGTACTTC
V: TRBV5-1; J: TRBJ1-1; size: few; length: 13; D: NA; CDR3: CASSPGWDTEAFF; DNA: TGCGCCAGCAGCCCCGGGTGGGACACTGAAGCTTTCTTT
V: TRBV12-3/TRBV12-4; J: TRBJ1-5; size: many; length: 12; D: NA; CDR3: CASSAQGRPQHF; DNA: TGTGCCAGCAGTGCCCAGGGGAGGCCCCAGCATTTT
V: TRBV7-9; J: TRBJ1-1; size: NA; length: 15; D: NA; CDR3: CASGPSGRTNTEAFF; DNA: TGTGCCAGCGGGCCGTCGGGCAGAACGAACACTGAAGCTTTCTTT
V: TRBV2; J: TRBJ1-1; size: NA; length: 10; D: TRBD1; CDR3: CASRDRGAFF; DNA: TGTGCCAGCAGGGACAGGGGAGCTTTCTTT
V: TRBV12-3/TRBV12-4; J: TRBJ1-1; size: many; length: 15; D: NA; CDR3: CASSFQTWLGAGAFF; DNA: TGTGCCAGCAGCTTCCAGACCTGGCTGGGAGCGGGAGCTTTCTTT
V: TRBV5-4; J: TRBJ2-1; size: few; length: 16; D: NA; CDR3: CASSAELGADYNEQFF; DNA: TGTGCCAGCAGCGCCGAATTGGGAGCGGATTACAATGAGCAGTTCTTC
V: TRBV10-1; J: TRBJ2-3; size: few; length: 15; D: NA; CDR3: CASSETQGMADTQYF; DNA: TGCGCCAGCAGTGAGACCCAGGGAATGGCAGATACGCAGTATTTT
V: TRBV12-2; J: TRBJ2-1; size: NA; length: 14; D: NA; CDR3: CASRLLREGNEQFF; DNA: TGTGCAAGTCGCTTACTGCGGGAGGGTAATGAGCAGTTCTTC
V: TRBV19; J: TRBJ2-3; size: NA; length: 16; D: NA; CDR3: CASSAPRRDGVDTQYF; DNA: TGTGCCAGTAGTGCTCCCCGCAGGGACGGGGTGGATACGCAGTATTTT
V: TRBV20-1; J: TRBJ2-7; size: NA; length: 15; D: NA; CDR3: CSARSQTDGGYEQYF; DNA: TGCAGTGCTAGATCACAGACAGATGGGGGTTACGAGCAGTACTTC
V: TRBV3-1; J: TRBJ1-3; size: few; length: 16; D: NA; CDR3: CASSLTGLSSGNTIYF; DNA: TGTGCCAGCAGCTTAACAGGCCTGAGCTCTGGAAACACCATATATTTT
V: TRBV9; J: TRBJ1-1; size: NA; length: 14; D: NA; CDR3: CASSAFTGSTEAFF; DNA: TGTGCCAGCAGCGCTTTTACAGGGAGCACTGAAGCTTTCTTT
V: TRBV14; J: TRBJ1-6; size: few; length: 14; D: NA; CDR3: CATSREAEGSPLHF; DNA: TGTGCCACCTCTAGGGAGGCAGAAGGTTCACCCCTCCACTTT
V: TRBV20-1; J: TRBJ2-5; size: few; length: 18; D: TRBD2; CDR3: CSARRPATSGGVGETQYF; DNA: TGCAGTGCTAGACGCCCCGCGACTAGCGGGGGGGTCGGTGAGACCCAGTACTTC
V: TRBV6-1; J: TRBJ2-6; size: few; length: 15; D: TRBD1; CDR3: CASSPDRAGANVLTF; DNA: TGTGCCAGCAGTCCTGACAGGGCTGGGGCCAACGTCCTGACTTTC
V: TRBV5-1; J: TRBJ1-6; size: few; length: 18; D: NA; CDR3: CASSLVVLAAAQNSPLHF; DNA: TGCGCCAGCAGCTTGGTTGTGTTGGCAGCGGCTCAGAATTCACCCCTCCACTTT
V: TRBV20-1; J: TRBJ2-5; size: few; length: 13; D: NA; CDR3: CSASTAVQETQYF; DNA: TGCAGTGCTAGCACGGCGGTACAAGAGACCCAGTACTTC
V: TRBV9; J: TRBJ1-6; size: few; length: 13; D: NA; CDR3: CASSVEPNSPLHF; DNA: TGTGCCAGCAGCGTAGAGCCTAATTCACCCCTCCACTTT
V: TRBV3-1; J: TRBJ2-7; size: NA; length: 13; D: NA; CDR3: CASRQQGIGEQYF; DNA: TGTGCCAGCAGGCAGCAGGGGATCGGCGAGCAGTACTTC
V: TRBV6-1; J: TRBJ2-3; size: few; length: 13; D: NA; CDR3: CASSVTGFDTQYF; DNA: TGTGCCAGCAGTGTGACGGGGTTCGATACGCAGTATTTT
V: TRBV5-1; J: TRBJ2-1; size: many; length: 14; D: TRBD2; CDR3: CASSLLGEGKEQFF; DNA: TGCGCCAGCAGCTTGCTGGGGGAGGGTAAGGAGCAGTTCTTC
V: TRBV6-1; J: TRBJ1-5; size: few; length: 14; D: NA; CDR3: CASSVPGANQPQHF; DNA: TGTGCCAGCAGTGTTCCGGGAGCCAATCAGCCCCAGCATTTT
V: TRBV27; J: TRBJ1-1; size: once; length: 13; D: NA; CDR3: CASRNTGSTEAFF; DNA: TGTGCCAGCAGGAATACGGGGAGCACTGAAGCTTTCTTT
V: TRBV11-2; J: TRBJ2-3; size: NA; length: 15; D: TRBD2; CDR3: CASSLDLAGVGTQYF; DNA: TGTGCCAGCAGCTTAGATCTAGCGGGTGTGGGTACGCAGTATTTT
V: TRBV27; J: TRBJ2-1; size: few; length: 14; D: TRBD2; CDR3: CASSYGGGYNEQFF; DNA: TGTGCCAGCAGTTATGGCGGGGGTTACAATGAGCAGTTCTTC
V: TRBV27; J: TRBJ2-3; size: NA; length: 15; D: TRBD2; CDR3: CASSALAGARYEQYF; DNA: TGTGCCAGCAGTGCACTAGCGGGGGCCCGATATGAGCAGTATTTT
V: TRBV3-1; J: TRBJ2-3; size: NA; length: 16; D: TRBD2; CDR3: CASSQASGSATDTQYF; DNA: TGTGCCAGCAGCCAAGCTAGCGGGAGTGCGACAGATACGCAGTATTTT
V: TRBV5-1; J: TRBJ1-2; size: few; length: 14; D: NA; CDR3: CASSSLTGINGYTF; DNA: TGCGCCAGCAGCAGCTTAACAGGGATCAATGGCTACACCTTC
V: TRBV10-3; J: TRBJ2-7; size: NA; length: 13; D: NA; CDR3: CAISESGTYEQYF; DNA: TGTGCCATCAGTGAGTCGGGTACCTACGAGCAGTACTTC
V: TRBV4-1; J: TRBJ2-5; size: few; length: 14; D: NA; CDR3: CASSQEWISETQYF; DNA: TGCGCCAGCAGCCAAGAATGGATTTCAGAGACCCAGTACTTC